The present T cell receptor beta chain was sequenced within a study of response to subunit inactivated influenza vaccine. Findings and caveats of the study: Only a handful of new T cells, the authors suggested, are recruited with each seasonal influenza vaccination.

TCRdb analysed the RT-PCR reads with MiXCR anew, one entry per CDR3 protein. The sample gives over 400,000 distinct CDR3 sequences, approximately 11% of which show up once; more than 10% is in the top ten. This clonotype appeared many times. What it binds is not known. This CDR3 comprises 14 residues. Trimming shortened V by 2 bases and J by 2 bases, and 10 bases separated the two germline ends. This sequence joins TRBV12-3 or TRBV12-4 and TRBJ2-7; perhaps TRBD1 as D (6 bases). This material consisted of PBMCs from blood, taken roughly 45 days after vaccination. This sequence was found in a man aged 45-65 years who received an inactivated influenza vaccine. The CDR3 reads CASSLSTGPYEQYF. DNA for the CDR3: TGTGCCAGCAGTTTATCAACAGGGCCCTACGAGCAGTACTTC.